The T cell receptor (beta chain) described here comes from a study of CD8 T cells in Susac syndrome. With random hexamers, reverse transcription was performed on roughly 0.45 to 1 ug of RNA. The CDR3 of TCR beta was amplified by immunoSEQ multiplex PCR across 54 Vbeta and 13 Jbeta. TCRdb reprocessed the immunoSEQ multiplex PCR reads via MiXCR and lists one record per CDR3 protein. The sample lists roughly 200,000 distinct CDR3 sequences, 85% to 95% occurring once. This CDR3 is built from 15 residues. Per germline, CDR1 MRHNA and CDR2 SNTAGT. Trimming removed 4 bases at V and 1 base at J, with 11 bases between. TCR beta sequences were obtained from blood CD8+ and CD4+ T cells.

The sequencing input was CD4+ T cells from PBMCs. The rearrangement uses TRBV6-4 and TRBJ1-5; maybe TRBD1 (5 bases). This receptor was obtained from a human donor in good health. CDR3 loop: CASSVRGGSNQPQHF. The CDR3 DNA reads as TGTGCCAGCAGTGTTCGGGGGGGGAGCAATCAGCCCCAGCATTTT.